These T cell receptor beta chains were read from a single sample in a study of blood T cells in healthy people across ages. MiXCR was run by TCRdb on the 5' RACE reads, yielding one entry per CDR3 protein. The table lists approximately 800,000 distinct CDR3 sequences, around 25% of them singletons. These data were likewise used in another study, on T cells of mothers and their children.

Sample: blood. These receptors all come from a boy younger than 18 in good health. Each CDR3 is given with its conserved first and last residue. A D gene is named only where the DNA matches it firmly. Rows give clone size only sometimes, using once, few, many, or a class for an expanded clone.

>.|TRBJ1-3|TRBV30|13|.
TGTGCCTGGAGCTATGAGATGGGAAACACCATATATTTT
CAWSYEMGNTIYF
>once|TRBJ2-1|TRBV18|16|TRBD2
TGTGCCAGCTCGAAAGAAAGGCTAGCGGGAGTCGATGAGCAGTTCTTC
CASSKERLAGVDEQFF
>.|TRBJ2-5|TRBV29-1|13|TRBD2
TGCAGCGTTGAGGCGGGAGTTGGGGAGACCCAGTACTTC
CSVEAGVGETQYF
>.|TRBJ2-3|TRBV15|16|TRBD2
TGTGCCACCAGCAGAGATCTTAGCGGGGGCGCAGATACGCAGTATTTT
CATSRDLSGGADTQYF
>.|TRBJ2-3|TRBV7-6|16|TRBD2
TGTGCCAGCAGCCCCATCGGGGGGGCAGGTACAGATACGCAGTATTTT
CASSPIGGAGTDTQYF
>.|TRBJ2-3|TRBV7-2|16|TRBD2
TGTGCCAGCAGCCGCCCGGGACTAGACACCCCAGATACGCAGTATTTT
CASSRPGLDTPDTQYF
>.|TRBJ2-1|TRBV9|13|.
TGTGCCAGCAGCGTAACGGGGGTCGACGAGCAGTTCTTC
CASSVTGVDEQFF
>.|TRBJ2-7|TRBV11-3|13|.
TGTGCCAGCAGCCCGAACGGATGGTCTGAGCAGTACTTC
CASSPNGWSEQYF
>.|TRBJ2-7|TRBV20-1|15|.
TGCAGTGCCCAATGGGGAGCTAGCTCTTCCTACGAGCAGTACTTC
CSAQWGASSSYEQYF
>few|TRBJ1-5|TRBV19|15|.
TGTGCCAGTAGTATAAAGGCAGGGATGAGTCAGCCCCAGCATTTT
CASSIKAGMSQPQHF
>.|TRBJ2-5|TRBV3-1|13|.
TGTGCCAGCAGCCCACGAATCGGAGAGACCCAGTACTTC
CASSPRIGETQYF
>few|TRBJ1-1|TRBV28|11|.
TGTGCCAGCAGGAAAGTCACTGAAGCTTTCTTT
CASRKVTEAFF
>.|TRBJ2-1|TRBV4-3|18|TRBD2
TGCGCCAGCAGCCAAGAGGCCCCCGGGACTAGCGGGAGCAATGAGCAGTTCTTC
CASSQEAPGTSGSNEQFF
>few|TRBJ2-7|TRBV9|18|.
TGTGCCAGCAGCGCCAACCCCGACGCAGCTGCTAGCTCCTACGAGCAGTACTTC
CASSANPDAAASSYEQYF
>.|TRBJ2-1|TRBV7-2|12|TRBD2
TGTGCCAGCAGCTTGTTACTAGCGGGGGCGATCTTC
CASSLLLAGAIF
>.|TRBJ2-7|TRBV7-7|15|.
TGTGCTAGCAGCTTAAGTGACGGCCCCTCCTACGAGCAGTACTTC
CASSLSDGPSYEQYF
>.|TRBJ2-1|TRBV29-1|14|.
TGCAGCGTCGTAGCGGAAAGCTCCTACAATGAGCAGTTCTTC
CSVVAESSYNEQFF
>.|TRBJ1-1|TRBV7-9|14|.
TGTGCCAGCAGCGTGAGGGGCGGGAACACTGAAGCTTTCTTT
CASSVRGGNTEAFF
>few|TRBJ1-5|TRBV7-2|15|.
TGTGCCAGCAGCAACACCGGGATGAGCAATCAGCCCCAGCATTTT
CASSNTGMSNQPQHF
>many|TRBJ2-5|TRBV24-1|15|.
TGTGCCACCAGCGGGACTTCTCCGGGCCAAGAGACCCAGTACTTC
CATSGTSPGQETQYF
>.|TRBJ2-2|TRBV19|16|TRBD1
TGTGCCAGTAGAACAAAACAGGGGGTGATCACCGGGGAGCTGTTTTTT
CASRTKQGVITGELFF
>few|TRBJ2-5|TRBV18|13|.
TGTGCCAGCTCACCTTCCGTCCAAGAGACCCAGTACTTC
CASSPSVQETQYF
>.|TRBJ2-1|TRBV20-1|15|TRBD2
TGCAGTGCTAGGGTCAATAGCGGGAGGGGGAGTGAGCAGTTCTTC
CSARVNSGRGSEQFF
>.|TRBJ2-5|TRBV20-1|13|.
TGCAGTCCCATTCGGGGGCCCCAAGAGACCCAGTACTTC
CSPIRGPQETQYF
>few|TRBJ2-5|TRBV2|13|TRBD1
TGTGCCAGCAGGTCGACAGGGCAAGAGACCCAGTACTTC
CASRSTGQETQYF
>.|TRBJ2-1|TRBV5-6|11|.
TGTGCCAGCAGCTTGAATGATCGGCAGTTCTTC
CASSLNDRQFF
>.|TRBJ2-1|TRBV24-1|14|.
TGTGCCACCAGTGATTTATTTACGGTAAATGAGCAGTTCTTC
CATSDLFTVNEQFF
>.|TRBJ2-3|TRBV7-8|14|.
TGTGCCAGCACCACCTGGGACAGCACAGATACGCAGTATTTT
CASTTWDSTDTQYF
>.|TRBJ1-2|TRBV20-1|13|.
TGCAGTGCTAGAGATAACGACCACTATGGCTACACCTTC
CSARDNDHYGYTF
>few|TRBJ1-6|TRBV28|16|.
TGTGCCAGCAGTTTGCCGGGGAACTCCTATAATTCACCCCTCCACTTT
CASSLPGNSYNSPLHF
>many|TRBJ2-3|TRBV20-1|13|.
TGCAGTGCTTGGGACTTAAGCACAGATACGCAGTATTTT
CSAWDLSTDTQYF
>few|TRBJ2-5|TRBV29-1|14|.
TGCAGCGCCCGTGGGGGGCGCTTCTTCGAGACCCGGTACTTC
CSARGGRFFETRYF
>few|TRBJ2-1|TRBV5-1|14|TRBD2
TGCGCCAGCAGCTTAGCGGGACCCCCTAATGAGCAGTTCTTC
CASSLAGPPNEQFF
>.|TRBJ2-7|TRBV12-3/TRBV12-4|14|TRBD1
TGTGCCAGCAGTTGGGGGACAGCTCCCTACGAGCAGTACTTC
CASSWGTAPYEQYF
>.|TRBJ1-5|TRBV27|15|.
TGTGCCAGCAGTTTAAGCGTAGGACACCGTCAGCCCCAGCATTTT
CASSLSVGHRQPQHF
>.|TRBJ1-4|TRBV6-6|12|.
TGTGCCAGCAGCCCTGGGGAGGAAAAACTGTTTTTT
CASSPGEEKLFF
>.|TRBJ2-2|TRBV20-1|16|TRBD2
TGCAGTGCTAGAGATCTCCTAGCGGGCGAGACCGGGGAGCTGTTTTTT
CSARDLLAGETGELFF
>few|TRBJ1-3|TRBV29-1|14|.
TGCAGCGTTGAACGAGGAACCTCTGGAAACACCATATATTTT
CSVERGTSGNTIYF
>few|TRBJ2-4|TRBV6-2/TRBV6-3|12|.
TGTGCCAGCAGTCGGAAGAAAAACATTCAGTACTTC
CASSRKKNIQYF
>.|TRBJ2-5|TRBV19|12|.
TGTGCCAGTAGTAATGACAGTTTAAGGCTGTACTTC
CASSNDSLRLYF
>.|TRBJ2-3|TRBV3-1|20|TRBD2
TGTGCCAGCAGCCTTACAGACCCCTGGATGGGACTAGGGAGCACAGATACGCAGTATTTT
CASSLTDPWMGLGSTDTQYF
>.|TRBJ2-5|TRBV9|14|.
TGTGCCAGCAGCCAGACATCGAGTGGAGAGACCCAGTACTTC
CASSQTSSGETQYF
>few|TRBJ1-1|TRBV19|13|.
TGTGCCAGTAGTATACAGGGAGGCACTGAAGCTTTCTTT
CASSIQGGTEAFF
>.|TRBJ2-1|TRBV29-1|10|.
TGCAGCGTTGATATATATGAGCAGTTCTTC
CSVDIYEQFF
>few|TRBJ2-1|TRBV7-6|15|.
TGTGCCAGCAGCTCCTCTTCAAACCGATACAATGAGCAGTTCTTC
CASSSSSNRYNEQFF
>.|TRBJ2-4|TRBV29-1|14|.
TGCAGCGTTGAGGCGAGACTAGCCAAAAACATTCAGTACTTC
CSVEARLAKNIQYF
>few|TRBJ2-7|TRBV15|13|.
TGTGCCACCAGCAGGATTCTGAGGCGGGAGCAGTACTTC
CATSRILRREQYF
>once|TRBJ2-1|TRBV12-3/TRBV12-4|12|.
TGTGCCAGCAGGATGACCTACAATGAGCAGTTCTTC
CASRMTYNEQFF
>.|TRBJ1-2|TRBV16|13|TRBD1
TGTGCCAGCAGCGTTGACAGGGGGATTGGCTACACCTTC
CASSVDRGIGYTF
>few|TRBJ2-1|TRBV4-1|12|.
TGCGCCAGCAGCGTAAATTACAATGAGCAGTTCTTC
CASSVNYNEQFF
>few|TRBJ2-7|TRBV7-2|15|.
TGTGCCAGCAGCCCCCCGGGCGGACAGAGTTACGAGCAGTACTTC
CASSPPGGQSYEQYF
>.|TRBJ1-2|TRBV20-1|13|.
TGCAGTGCTAGGCGGCGGGGGCACTATGGCTACACCTTC
CSARRRGHYGYTF
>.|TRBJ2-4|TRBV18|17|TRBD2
TGTGCCGGCTCACCACCTAAGACTAGCGGGGGGGCTAGCATTCAGTACTTC
CAGSPPKTSGGASIQYF
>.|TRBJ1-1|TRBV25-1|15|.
TGTGCCAGCAGTGACGGGACGTACGGGAGCCCTGAAGCTTTCTTT
CASSDGTYGSPEAFF
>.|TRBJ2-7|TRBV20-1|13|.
TGCAGTGTCACTCGGGTAGGCTCCTACGAGCAGTACTTC
CSVTRVGSYEQYF
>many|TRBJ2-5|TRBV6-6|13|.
TGTGCCAGCGCTGACTCCACCCAAGAGACCCAGTACTTC
CASADSTQETQYF
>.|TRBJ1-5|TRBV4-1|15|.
TGCGCCAGCAGCCAGACTAAGACGAGCAATCAGCCCCAGCATTTT
CASSQTKTSNQPQHF
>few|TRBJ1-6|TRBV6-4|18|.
TGTGCCAGCAGTGTACTGCGGGCGGCAGGGGTCTATAATTCACCCCTCCACTTT
CASSVLRAAGVYNSPLHF
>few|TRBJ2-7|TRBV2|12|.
TGTGCCAGCAGTGAATCCGGGATCGAGCAGTACTTC
CASSESGIEQYF
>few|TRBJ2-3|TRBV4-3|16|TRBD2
TGCGCCAGCAGCCAAGGACTAGCGGGAGCAGGAGATACGCAGTATTTT
CASSQGLAGAGDTQYF